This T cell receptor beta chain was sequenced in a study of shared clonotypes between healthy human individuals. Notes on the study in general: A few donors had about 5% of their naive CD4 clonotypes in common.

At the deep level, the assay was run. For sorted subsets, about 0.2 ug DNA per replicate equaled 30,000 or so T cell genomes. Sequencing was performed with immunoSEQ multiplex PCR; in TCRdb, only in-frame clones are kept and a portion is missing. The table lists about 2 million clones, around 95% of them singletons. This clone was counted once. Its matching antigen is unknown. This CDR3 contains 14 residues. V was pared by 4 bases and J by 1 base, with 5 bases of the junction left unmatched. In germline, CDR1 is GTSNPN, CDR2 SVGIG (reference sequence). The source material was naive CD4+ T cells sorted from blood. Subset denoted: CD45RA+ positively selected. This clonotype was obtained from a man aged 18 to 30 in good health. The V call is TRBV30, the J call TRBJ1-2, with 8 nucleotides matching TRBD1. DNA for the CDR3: TGTGCCTGGAAGGCACAGGGGGGTAACTATGGCTACACCTTC. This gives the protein CAWKAQGGNYGYTF.